What follows are 25 T cell receptor beta chains derived from one specimen sequenced in a study. Tregs were sorted as CD4+CD25+CD127-/low cells. TCRdb reanalysed the 5' RACE reads using MiXCR and keeps one entry per CDR3 protein. The sample lists 35,000 to 50,000 distinct CDR3 sequences, roughly a fifth occurring once. The sample consisted of Tregs sorted from blood. Source of these receptors: a female donor with breast cancer.

Of note for this clonotype: It may be a read error: a sequence one base away is much more abundant. The V gene is TRBV12-3 or TRBV12-4, the J gene TRBJ1-6, with a possible D match to TRBD1 (5 bases). The CDR3 consists of 14 residues. The CDR3 region is CTSSFSGGNSPLHF. CDR3 nucleotide sequence: TGTACCAGCAGTTTCTCGGGGGGGAATTCACCCCTCCACTTT.

This clonotype was seen a handful of times. The chain employs TRBV6-1 and TRBJ1-4; maybe TRBD1 (6 bases). CDR1 and CDR2 from the germline V gene are MNHNS and SASEGT. This CDR3 contains 17 residues. The V end lost 2 bases, the J end lost 0 bases, and 13 bases lay between the germline ends. The CDR3 DNA follows: TGTGCCAGCAGTGAACAGGGGCTGTCGGCAACTAATGAAAAACTGTTTTTT. Translating gives CASSEQGLSATNEKLFF.

Comment on this clonotype: At one end the junction does not follow the germline gene, possibly because of a read error. The rearrangement uses TRBV24-1 and TRBJ2-3; D possibly matches TRBD1 or TRBD2 (5 bases each). Germline CDR1 reads KGHDR; CDR2 reads SFDVKD. The CDR3 has 19 amino acids. Here the CDR3 DNA reads TGTGCCGCCAGTGACCGCGGACCCGGCAAGGGGAGTAGCACAGATACGCAGTATTTT. It specifies CAASDRGPGKGSSTDTQYF.

This clonotype was seen repeatedly, ten times or more. The chain carries TRBV20-1 and TRBJ2-5; no clear D. The length of the CDR3 is 12 residues. Germline assignment: CDR1 DFQATT and CDR2 SNEGSKA (reference sequence). The germline V and J ends were trimmed by 6 bases and 5 bases, with 13 bases remaining between them. The chain's CDR3 is CSAGPRWETQYF. CDR3 DNA: TGCAGTGCCGGCCCCCGGTGGGAGACCCAGTACTTC.

The rearrangement joins TRBV6-5 to TRBJ2-3, with D maybe TRBD2 (6 bases). Germline V CDR1 and CDR2: MNHEY, SVGAGI. The CDR3 contains 14 residues. V dropped 0 bases and J dropped 8 bases, with 12 bases sitting between them. For the CDR3, the DNA is TGTGCCAGCAGTTACTCTCGGGAGAGTGTTACGCAGTATTTT. Its protein is CASSYSRESVTQYF.

This clonotype was detected only a few times. The V gene is TRBV7-9, the J gene TRBJ2-1; TRBD2 matches at 8 bases. Germline V lookup: CDR1 SEHNR, CDR2 FQNEAQ (reference sequence). Trimming took 2 bases from V and 8 from J; bases not matched to a gene: 8. CDR3 length: 15 residues. CDR3 loop: CASSLQGTRHDEQFF. CDR3 bases: TGTGCCAGCAGCTTACAGGGGACTAGACACGATGAGCAGTTCTTC.

As for this clonotype: Given a much more abundant clone one base away, this may be a read error. V usage is TRBV7-2 and J usage is TRBJ2-2, with D possibly being TRBD2 (5 bases). CDR3 length: 15 residues. Per the germline V gene, CDR1 is SGHTA and CDR2 is FQGNSA. The chain's CDR3 is CAGSLARIGTGELFF. The CDR3 DNA reads TGTGCCGGCAGCTTAGCGCGAATCGGCACCGGGGAGCTGTTTTTT.

In its sample, this clonotype was seen many times. As DNA, the CDR3 is TGTGCCAGCAGCGGACAGGGGACAGATACGCAGTATTTT. It specifies CASSGQGTDTQYF. J is TRBJ2-3 and V is TRBV6-1; 9 bases are shared with TRBD1. CDR1 is MNHNS, CDR2 SASEGT, per germline. The CDR3 totals 13 residues. The trim removed 6 bases at V and 3 bases at J, leaving 1 base unmatched.

This clonotype came up many times. CDR3 coding DNA: TGTGCCACCCGGCTAGCGGAGAGCACAGATACGCAGTATTTT. Amino acid sequence: CATRLAESTDTQYF. The V and J genes are TRBV15 and TRBJ2-3; the match to TRBD2 covers 7 bases. The CDR3 has 14 amino acids. Germline values: CDR1 LNHNV, CDR2 YYDKDF (reference sequence). V shed 8 bases, J shed 0 bases, and the junction held 5 bases outside the gene matches.

With regard to this clonotype: Given a much more abundant clone one base away, this may be a read error. The rearrangement joins TRBV20-1 to TRBJ2-1, with D possibly TRBD2 on 5 matching bases. Germline loops: CDR1 DFQATT, CDR2 SNEGSKA (reference sequence). The CDR3 is made up of 12 amino acids. This CDR3 reads CRARAGMGEQFF. The CDR3, as DNA: TGCAGGGCCAGAGCCGGGATGGGTGAGCAGTTCTTC.

Remarks on this clonotype: A much more abundant neighbour one base away suggests this may be a read error. V usage is TRBV9 and J usage is TRBJ2-1, with unresolved D. CDR1 and CDR2 from the germline V gene are SGDLS and YYNGEE. The CDR3 contains 14 residues. CDR3 sequence reads: CAGSPASSYNEQFF. The CDR3 DNA reads as TGTGCCGGCAGCCCGGCGTCATCGTACAATGAGCAGTTCTTC. The full variable domain, completed using reference TRBV9 and TRBJ2-1, is DSGVTQTPKHLITATGQRVTLRCSPRSGDLSVYWYQQSLDQGLQFLIQYYNGEERAKGNILERFSAQQFPDLHSELNLSSLELGDSALYFCAGSPASSYNEQFFGPGTRLTVL.

V is TRBV6-1 and J is TRBJ2-5; tentatively, D is TRBD1 or TRBD2 (5 bases each). Per the germline V gene, CDR1 is MNHNS and CDR2 is SASEGT. CDR3 length: 14 residues. Trimming left V 10 bases short and J 9 bases short, with 24 bases between. The CDR3, as DNA: TGTGCCACTATTCGGACACGGGATATGGTGGCCCAGTACTTC. This gives the protein CATIRTRDMVAQYF.

At least ten counts were recorded for this clonotype. This rearrangement joins TRBV20-1 to TRBJ2-3; 12 positions match TRBD2. This CDR3 is built from 16 residues. The V segment lost 2 bases and the J segment 6 bases; nucleotides outside the gene matches: 9. Germline V gene sequence: CDR1 DFQATT, CDR2 SNEGSKA (reference sequence). The DNA for the CDR3 is TGCAGTGCTAGACCAAGACTAGCGGGGGCTGAGGATACGCAGTATTTT. Amino acids: CSARPRLAGAEDTQYF.

This clonotype was counted many times. This chain joins TRBV7-9 and TRBJ1-5; 8 bases map to TRBD1. CDR1 and CDR2 (germline): SEHNR, FQNEAQ (reference sequence). The CDR3 loop spans 13 amino acids. V was clipped by 5 bases and J by 7 bases; unmatched bases: 4. CDR3 coding DNA: TGTGCCAGCAGCCCCGACAGGGGACAGCCCCAGCATTTT. Translation: CASSPDRGQPQHF.

This clonotype appeared many times. The CDR3 DNA sequence: TGTGCCAGCAGTTTAGGCGGGCTAGCGGTCGAGCAGTACTTC. Its translation: CASSLGGLAVEQYF. The chain carries TRBV27 and TRBJ2-7; the match to TRBD2 covers 7 bases. The CDR3 sequence is 14 residues long. The V segment lost 2 bases and the J segment 6 bases; nucleotides outside the gene matches: 7. Germline CDR1 reads MNHEY; CDR2 reads SMNVEV (reference sequence).

The table lists this clonotype with a few counts. The chain uses TRBV9 and TRBJ1-2; tentative D call: TRBD1 (5 bases). Trimming cost V 3 bases and J 1 base, with 13 bases left between them. Germline V gene data show CDR1 as SGDLS and CDR2 as YYNGEE. The CDR3 contains 15 residues. CDR3 in amino acids: CASSGGEGYNYGYTF. The CDR3 DNA sequence: TGTGCCAGCAGCGGAGGAGAGGGGTATAACTATGGCTACACCTTC.

J is TRBJ2-2 and V is TRBV7-2, with D possibly matching TRBD2 (5 bases). V gave up 5 bases and J gave up 4 bases, with 11 bases separating them. The CDR3 covers 14 residues. Germline assignment: CDR1 SGHTA and CDR2 FQGNSA. CDR3 nucleotides: TGTGCCAGCAGCAGACTACCGATCACCGGGGAGCTGTTTTTT. It is translated as CASSRLPITGELFF.

The chain links TRBV5-5 to TRBJ2-2; 7 nucleotides line up with TRBD1. The junction had 8 bases not matched to a gene; V was cut back by 4 bases and J by 2 bases. This CDR3 is 16 amino acids long. Germline V lookup: CDR1 SGHKS, CDR2 YYEKEE (reference sequence). CDR3 DNA sequence: TGTGCCAGCAGCCGAGGACAGGCACAAAACACCGGGGAGCTGTTTTTT. This gives the protein CASSRGQAQNTGELFF.

This clonotype was detected ten times or more. The CDR3 loop is CASSPTSYNEQFF. The CDR3, as DNA: TGTGCCAGCAGCCCGACTAGTTACAATGAGCAGTTCTTC. The chain combines TRBV9 with TRBJ2-1; a possible D gene is TRBD2 (6 bases). The germline gives CDR1 SGDLS, CDR2 YYNGEE. The CDR3 consists of 13 residues. Trimming pared 4 bases from V and 4 bases from J, leaving 9 bases between. The full variable domain, with the rest looked up from reference TRBV9 and TRBJ2-1, is DSGVTQTPKHLITATGQRVTLRCSPRSGDLSVYWYQQSLDQGLQFLIQYYNGEERAKGNILERFSAQQFPDLHSELNLSSLELGDSALYFCASSPTSYNEQFFGPGTRLTVL.

This clonotype was observed a single time. This may arise from a read error, as a much more abundant clone is one base away. The chain uses TRBV4-2 and TRBJ2-7; a weak D match, TRBD2 (5 bases). The CDR3 runs to 17 residues. Germline V CDR1 and CDR2: LGHNA, YNFKEQ. The CDR3 region is CANSQESMSGSTYEQYF. Here the CDR3 DNA reads TGTGCCAACAGCCAAGAATCCATGAGCGGATCAACCTACGAGCAGTACTTC.

At least ten counts were recorded for this clonotype. This chain uses TRBV20-1 with TRBJ2-7; 11 nucleotides line up with TRBD1. This CDR3 has 13 amino acids. The germline V gene has CDR1 DFQATT and CDR2 SNEGSKA (reference sequence). The V segment lost 6 bases and the J segment 3 bases; nucleotides outside the gene matches: 4. Here the CDR3 reads CSAPGTGGYEQYF. CDR3 in DNA: TGCAGTGCCCCCGGGACAGGGGGCTACGAGCAGTACTTC.

The rearrangement joins TRBV6-5 to TRBJ2-7; 8 bases match TRBD1. With V trimmed by 6 bases and J by 4 bases, 8 bases remained unmatched. Germline V lookup: CDR1 MNHEY, CDR2 SVGAGI. The CDR3 length is 14 residues. CDR3 in amino acids: CASSPRQGTYEQYF. For the CDR3, the DNA is TGTGCCAGCAGCCCGAGACAGGGGACTTACGAGCAGTACTTC.

The table lists this clonotype with a few counts. The gene calls are TRBV12-3 or TRBV12-4 and TRBJ1-5; D unclear. CDR3 length: 13 amino acids. The ends were cut back, 5 bases at V and 0 bases at J, with 5 bases in the middle. The CDR3 loop is CASSPYSNQPQHF. DNA for the CDR3: TGTGCCAGCAGTCCGTATAGCAATCAGCCCCAGCATTTT.

This clonotype was recorded at least ten times. The CDR3 region has the DNA TGTGCCAGCAGTTACTCGGCGGGGCGGGGGTTGAATGAGCAGTTCTTC. Its translation is CASSYSAGRGLNEQFF. The J gene is TRBJ2-1, the V gene TRBV6-2 or TRBV6-3; 7 nucleotides line up with TRBD2. With 0 bases clipped from V and 7 bases from J, the junction kept 9 bases outside the gene matches. The CDR3 has 16 residues. Per the germline V gene, CDR1 is MNHEY and CDR2 is SVGEGT.

Only a few counts were recorded for this clonotype. V usage is TRBV9 and J usage is TRBJ1-1; D unclear. The V end lost 4 bases, the J end lost 3 bases, and 16 bases lay between the germline ends. CDR1 SGDLS and CDR2 YYNGEE come from the germline V gene. This CDR3 contains 15 residues. Here the CDR3 reads CASSPLRPGDTEAFF. The CDR3 DNA reads as TGTGCCAGCAGCCCCCTGCGCCCCGGGGACACTGAAGCTTTCTTT.